The 26 T cell receptor beta chains below were found in one sample sequenced in a study of blood T cell repertoires in COVID-19. Produced via immunoSEQ multiplex PCR; TCRdb's table is partial and in-frame only. Of about 330,000 clones in the sample, around 92% are singletons; the top ten hold 5% to 7.5%. Sequences were obtained from peripheral blood. Receptor source: a man aged 18 to 29 who had recovered from COVID-19.

V is TRBV5-4 and J is TRBJ2-2, with TRBD1 matching 9 bases. V shed 3 bases and J 6 bases; nucleotides not matched to a gene: 9. Germline V gene data show CDR1 as SGHNT and CDR2 as YYREEE (reference sequence). This CDR3 spans 16 amino acids. The CDR3 nucleotides are TGTGCCAGCAGCTCACCGGGACAGGGTTTTCCCGGGGAGCTGTTTTTT. This gives the protein CASSSPGQGFPGELFF.

The CDR3 spells CASSYSRGGRRSPLHF. The CDR3 DNA sequence: TGTGCCAGCAGTTACTCTAGGGGGGGCCGGCGCTCACCCCTCCACTTT. The chain employs TRBV6-5 and TRBJ1-6; a weak D match, TRBD1 (6 bases). V was shortened by 0 bases and J by 10 bases, with 16 bases between the two germline ends. The length of the CDR3 is 16 residues. Germline CDR1 reads MNHEY; CDR2 reads SVGAGI.

The chain carries TRBV18 and TRBJ2-3; D is unclear. The V gene's germline CDR1 is KGHSH and CDR2 LQKENI. V was clipped by 1 base and J by 3 bases, with 14 bases between them. The CDR3 extends over 16 amino acids. The CDR3: CASSPRNKVQTDTQYF. CDR3 DNA: TGTGCCAGCTCACCACGGAACAAGGTACAGACAGATACGCAGTATTTT.

The chain recombines TRBV7-9 with TRBJ1-2; perhaps TRBD1 as D (6 bases). The CDR3 is made up of 14 amino acids. Germline V CDR1 and CDR2: SEHNR, FQNEAQ (reference sequence). Trimming removed 3 bases at V and 6 bases at J, with 14 bases between. CDR3 sequence reads: CASSFLGGADGYTF. The CDR3 region has the DNA TGTGCCAGCAGCTTTCTCGGGGGGGCGGATGGCTACACCTTC.

The gene calls are TRBV11-2 and TRBJ1-1; unclear D gene. Germline CDR1 and CDR2: SGHAT and FQNNGV. This CDR3 comprises 15 residues. Trimming took 1 base from V and 4 from J, leaving 13 bases between them. This CDR3 reads CASSLAYLRGTEAFF. Here the CDR3 DNA reads TGTGCCAGCAGCTTAGCATATCTCCGCGGCACTGAAGCTTTCTTT.

This chain links TRBV6-6 with TRBJ1-6; 7 nucleotides agree with TRBD1. The V segment lost 2 bases and the J segment 9 bases; nucleotides outside the gene matches: 4. From germline, CDR1 is MNHNY and CDR2 SVGAGI (reference sequence). This CDR3 has 14 amino acids. The CDR3 loop reads CASSYTGVGSPLHF. The CDR3 DNA reads as TGTGCCAGCAGTTACACAGGGGTAGGTTCACCCCTCCACTTT.

This chain's CDR3 is CASTPGTGDYEQYF. The CDR3 DNA follows: TGTGCCAGCACCCCCGGGACAGGGGACTACGAGCAGTACTTC. The chain links TRBV11-1 to TRBJ2-7; TRBD1 agrees at 10 bases. J was trimmed by 3 bases and V by 7 bases; bases with no gene match: 6. The CDR3 loop spans 14 amino acids. Germline lookup yields CDR1 SGHAT and CDR2 FQDESV (reference sequence).

The gene calls are TRBV5-8 and TRBJ1-1, with TRBD1 as a possible D gene (6 bases). The ends were cut back, 4 bases at V and 1 base at J, with 17 bases in the middle. Germline values: CDR1 SGHTS, CDR2 YDEGEE. This CDR3 region has 16 residues. CDR3 loop: CASSRGVDRWNTEAFF. The CDR3 DNA sequence: TGTGCCAGCAGCCGGGGAGTCGACAGGTGGAACACTGAAGCTTTCTTT.

V and J are TRBV6-5 and TRBJ1-3, with 7 positions matching TRBD1. The germline V gene encodes CDR1 MNHEY and CDR2 SVGAGI. The CDR3 is 16 residues long. V lost 2 bases and J lost 0; bases outside the gene matches: 4. CDR3 nucleotide sequence: TGTGCCAGCAGTTACGACCGGGACAGCTCTGGAAACACCATATATTTT. Its translation is CASSYDRDSSGNTIYF.

This clone was observed a single time. The rearrangement uses TRBV18 and TRBJ1-4; 9 positions match TRBD1. This CDR3 is built from 15 residues. The junction had 4 bases not matched to a gene; V was cut back by 0 bases and J by 8 bases. CDR1 KGHSH and CDR2 LQKENI come from the germline V gene. The CDR3 reads CASSPPGTGWEKLFF. Here the CDR3 DNA reads TGTGCCAGCTCACCACCCGGGACAGGGTGGGAAAAACTGTTTTTT. The full variable domain, with the rest looked up from reference TRBV18 and TRBJ1-4, is NAGVMQNPRHLVRRRGQEARLRCSPMKGHSHVYWYRQLPEEGLKFMVYLQKENIIDESGMPKERFSAEFPKEGPSILRIQQVVRGDSAAYFCASSPPGTGWEKLFFGSGTQLSVL.

The chain couples TRBV4-3 to TRBJ1-1, with D unclear. The CDR3 has 14 residues. CDR1 is LGHNA, CDR2 YSLEER, per germline. Between the trimmed V and J ends, which lost 0 bases and 4 bases, there was a span of 9 bases. CDR3 nucleotides: TGCGCCAGCAGCCAAGATCCGGCGGGCACTGAAGCTTTCTTT. As protein: CASSQDPAGTEAFF.

This chain links TRBV10-3 with TRBJ2-7, with D perhaps TRBD2 (7 bases). From germline, CDR1 is ENHRY and CDR2 SYGVKD. The CDR3 loop spans 15 amino acids. Trimming took 2 bases from V and 1 from J, leaving 12 bases between them. CDR3 coding DNA: TGTGCCATCAGTGAGGGGGGGGCAGGATCCTACGAGCAGTACTTC. It codes for CAISEGGAGSYEQYF.

V is TRBV7-3 and J is TRBJ2-2; tentative D call: TRBD1 (6 bases). The germline V gene has CDR1 SGHTA and CDR2 FQGTGA. The V end lost 1 base, the J end lost 6 bases, and 9 bases lay between the germline ends. The CDR3 contains 14 residues. The CDR3 loop reads CASSLIQGAGELFF. Written as DNA, the CDR3 is TGTGCCAGCAGCTTAATACAGGGCGCCGGGGAGCTGTTTTTT.

This clone was seen a handful of times. This sequence joins TRBV4-1 and TRBJ1-3; 9 positions match TRBD1. The CDR3 has 17 residues. With V trimmed by 1 base and J by 0 bases, 4 bases remained unmatched. Per the germline V gene, CDR1 is MGHRA and CDR2 is YSYEKL. The CDR3 reads CASSQVQGAGSGNTIYF. The DNA of the CDR3 is TGCGCCAGCAGCCAAGTACAGGGGGCCGGCTCTGGAAACACCATATATTTT.

This clone has only one observation. CDR3 loop: CASRYRGGTQETQYF. CDR3 coding DNA: TGTGCCAGCAGGTACAGGGGAGGAACCCAAGAGACCCAGTACTTC. The V and J genes are TRBV6-5 and TRBJ2-5, with D perhaps TRBD1 (7 bases). Germline CDR1 MNHEY, CDR2 SVGAGI. This CDR3 has 15 residues. Trimming left V 6 bases short and J 1 base short, with 15 bases between.

The chain links TRBV2 to TRBJ2-5; 8 nucleotides line up with TRBD2. CDR3 length: 16 amino acids. The V and J ends lost 2 bases and 0 bases, in that order; junction bases with no gene match: 5. The germline V gene has CDR1 SNHLY and CDR2 FYNNEI. The CDR3, as DNA: TGTGCCAGCAGTGAAAGGCAGCGGGGGAACCAAGAGACCCAGTACTTC. Protein product: CASSERQRGNQETQYF. Variable domain in full (rest from reference TRBV2 and TRBJ2-5): EPEVTQTPSHQVTQMGQEVILRCVPISNHLYFYWYRQILGQKVEFLVSFYNNEISEKSEIFDDQFSVERPDGSNFTLKIRSTKLEDSAMYFCASSERQRGNQETQYFGPGTRLLVL.

This chain links TRBV30 with TRBJ2-3; D ambiguous. Germline lookup yields CDR1 GTSNPN and CDR2 SVGIG (reference sequence). CDR3 length equals 15 residues. Trimming took 3 bases from V and 2 from J, leaving 15 bases between them. The CDR3 DNA is TGTGCCTGGAGCCGGCTTGGGCTTATCACAGATACGCAGTATTTT. It codes for CAWSRLGLITDTQYF.

The chain employs TRBV7-9 and TRBJ1-1; a possible D gene is TRBD1 (6 bases). CDR1 is SEHNR and CDR2 is FQNEAQ in the germline V gene (reference sequence). The CDR3 runs to 14 residues. V lost 7 bases and J 6 bases, leaving 18 bases between the germline ends. The CDR3: CASTPPRDISEAFF. DNA of the CDR3: TGTGCCAGCACTCCCCCTAGGGACATCTCTGAAGCTTTCTTT.

The chain joins TRBV12-5 to TRBJ1-4; a possible D gene is TRBD1 (5 bases). This CDR3 has 16 amino acids. CDR1 and CDR2 from the germline V gene are LGHNT and FRNRAP. With 0 bases removed from V and 0 bases from J, the gap between germline ends came to 8 bases. CDR3 residues: CASGLVRGATNEKLFF. For the CDR3, the DNA is TGTGCTAGTGGTTTGGTACGGGGGGCAACTAATGAAAAACTGTTTTTT.

With respect to this clone: The sample contains more than one DNA sequence encoding this CDR3. This rearrangement joins TRBV13 to TRBJ2-3, with D maybe TRBD2 (7 bases). The length of the CDR3 is 16 residues. Germline V lookup: CDR1 PRHDT, CDR2 FYEKMQ (reference sequence). Trimming took off 2 bases at V and 0 bases at J, with 12 bases between the two ends. DNA of the CDR3: TGTGCCAGCAGCTTAAGGGCGGGGGCGAGCACAGATACGCAGTATTTT. This gives the protein CASSLRAGASTDTQYF.

The V call is TRBV10-3, the J call TRBJ1-2; tentatively, D is TRBD1 (6 bases). Germline CDR1 is ENHRY and CDR2 is SYGVKD. This CDR3 region has 17 residues. Trimming shortened V by 0 bases and J by 2 bases, and 16 bases separated the two germline ends. Here the CDR3 DNA reads TGTGCCATCAGTGAGTCCCCCAGGGGTAGTGTGAACTATGGCTACACCTTC. This translates into CAISESPRGSVNYGYTF.

This clone was observed a single time. The rearrangement joins TRBV6-1 to TRBJ1-1; the D gene is possibly TRBD1 (5 bases). Germline CDR1 is MNHNS and CDR2 is SASEGT. CDR3 size: 16 residues. The V end lost 2 bases, the J end lost 3 bases, and 16 bases lay between the germline ends. CDR3 coding DNA: TGTGCCAGCAGTGAACGGACACCCATTTGGGACACTGAAGCTTTCTTT. Its protein is CASSERTPIWDTEAFF.

The V gene is TRBV7-8, the J gene TRBJ1-5; 11 bases are shared with TRBD1. Germline CDR1 reads SGHVS; CDR2 reads FQNEAQ. This CDR3 has 14 residues. V dropped 5 bases and J dropped 5; count of bases not matched to a gene: 2. DNA of the CDR3: TGTGCCAGCAGCCGGGGACAGGGGGATCAGCCCCAGCATTTT. Translated: CASSRGQGDQPQHF. Filled out from reference TRBV7-8 and TRBJ1-5, the complete variable domain reads GAGVSQSPRYKVAKRGQDVALRCDPISGHVSLFWYQQALGQGPEFLTYFQNEAQLDKSGLPSDRFFAERPEGSVSTLKIQRTQQEDSAVYLCASSRGQGDQPQHFGDGTRLSIL.

The chain has TRBV7-8 and TRBJ2-5; possibly TRBD1 for D (5 bases). The V end lost 1 base, the J end lost 4 bases, and 13 bases lay between the germline ends. This CDR3 has 15 amino acids. Germline loops: CDR1 SGHVS, CDR2 FQNEAQ. The CDR3 loop reads CASSLGGSQGETQYF. Here the CDR3 DNA reads TGTGCCAGCAGCTTAGGAGGCTCCCAGGGAGAGACCCAGTACTTC.

This chain links TRBV27 with TRBJ1-2; a possible D gene is TRBD1 (5 bases). Germline CDR1 reads MNHEY; CDR2 reads SMNVEV (reference sequence). The CDR3 contains 15 residues. The V end lost 2 bases, the J end lost 4 bases, and 14 bases lay between the germline ends. The CDR3 sequence is CASSLRSGVGYGYTF. The CDR3 coding sequence is TGTGCCAGCAGTTTAAGGTCGGGGGTGGGCTATGGCTACACCTTC.

The chain links TRBV11-2 to TRBJ2-1; the match to TRBD2 covers 14 bases. CDR1 is SGHAT, CDR2 FQNNGV, per germline. The CDR3 runs to 15 residues. V gave up 8 bases and J gave up 7 bases; unmatched junction bases: 7. CDR3 amino acids: CASSATSGRANEQFF. Written as DNA, the CDR3 is TGTGCCAGCTCCGCGACTAGCGGGAGGGCAAATGAGCAGTTCTTC.